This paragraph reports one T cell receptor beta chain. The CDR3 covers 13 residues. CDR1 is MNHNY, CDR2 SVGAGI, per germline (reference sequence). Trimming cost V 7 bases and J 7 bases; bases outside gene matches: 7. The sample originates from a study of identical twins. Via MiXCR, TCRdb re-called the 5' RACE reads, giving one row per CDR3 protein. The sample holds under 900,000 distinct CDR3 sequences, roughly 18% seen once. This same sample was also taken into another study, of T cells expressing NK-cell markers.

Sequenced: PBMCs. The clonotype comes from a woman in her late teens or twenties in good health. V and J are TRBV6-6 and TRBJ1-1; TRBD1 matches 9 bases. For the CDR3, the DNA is TGTGCCAGCACCCAACGGACAGGGGTTGAAGCTTTCTTT. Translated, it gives CASTQRTGVEAFF.